This T cell receptor (beta chain) comes out of a study of human T cells and chemical hapten exposure. Study observations and caveats: Compared to controls, expanded TCRs made significantly more large clusters of similar CDR3s. In the PT1 data, expanded TCR counts showed a positive correlation with patch test score.

Germline V gives CDR1 DFQATT, CDR2 SNEGSKA (reference sequence). After removal of 6 bases from V and 2 bases from J, the junction contained 3 bases not matched to a gene. This CDR3 contains 13 residues. Each cDNA molecule in the library carried unique molecular identifiers. One entry per CDR3 protein, called by TCRdb with MiXCR from the RACE reads. This table holds about 90,000 distinct CDR3 sequences, about a tenth found once. A few counts support this clonotype. Its antigen is still unknown. The time point here: patch test 3, about 24 weeks after DPC sensitization. As for treatment: therapeutic diphenylcyclopropenone sensitization with weekly scalp DPC. Alopecia patients deemed DPC-suitable, aged 18 to 70, excluding pregnancy.

The sample here was whole blood, taken in connection with sensitization to the hapten diphenylcyclopropenone (DPC). This chain joins TRBV20-1 and TRBJ2-1, with TRBD2 matching 8 bases. The TCR comes from a woman in her thirties with alopecia areata. Some clones in this sample may be carry-over from other donors' samples. The CDR3 loop reads CSAGRGTYNEQFF. The CDR3 DNA reads as TGCAGTGCCGGGAGGGGGACCTACAATGAGCAGTTCTTC.